This T cell receptor beta chain was identified in a study of T cells in Graves' hyperthyroidism and ophthalmopathy. The study, taken as a whole, reports: Most clonotypes that expanded in the thyroid above 0.001 also showed up in blood. Classification by a 13 V-J model distinguished ophthalmopathy from stable hyperthyroidism. Ophthalmopathy was predicted by the model a median of around 5.9 months ahead of onset.

CDR1 is DFQATT and CDR2 is SNEGSKA in the germline V gene (reference sequence). The CDR3 has 13 amino acids. Trimming removed 5 bases from V and 5 bases from J, with 15 bases in between. Amplification of TCR beta CDR3 regions used RNA as the template. The HTBI primer set served for first-round RT-PCR of the TCR CDR3. TCRdb processed the multiplex PCR reads anew with MiXCR; each CDR3 protein has one entry. The repertoire holds approximately 640,000 distinct CDR3 sequences, with about 16% as singletons. This clonotype was counted a few times. Antigen unknown. Those with hyperthyroidism were 18 to 65 years old, newly diagnosed, and ill for under 2 months.

This sequence joins TRBV20-1 and TRBJ1-1; D unresolved. The sequenced sample was blood. The TCR comes from a woman aged 25 to 45 with Graves' hyperthyroidism. DNA of the CDR3: TGCAGTGCTCTCCACGACTTGAGGACTGAAGCTTTCTTT. This codes for CSALHDLRTEAFF.